The clone carrying this TCR beta chain was recorded at least ten times. According to the study, TCR beta libraries were built with iRepertoire HTBI primers and CDR3-region Arm-PCR. One entry per CDR3 protein results from TCRdb running MiXCR on the multiplex PCR reads. Of about 310,000 distinct CDR3 sequences in the sample, 15% to 20% are singletons; the top ten hold about 40%. The time point is: newly diagnosed GD, antithyroid drugs for less than 3 months. Making the TCR library involved RNA that had been extracted from PBMCs. These data belong to a study of regulatory T cells in long-lasting Graves disease. CDR3 length: 16 residues. With 4 bases clipped from V and 10 bases from J, the junction kept 9 bases outside the gene matches. Germline V lookup: CDR1 SEHNR, CDR2 FQNEAQ (reference sequence).

The chain couples TRBV7-9 to TRBJ2-1; 14 nucleotides line up with TRBD2. This material consisted of peripheral blood mononuclear cells (PBMCs), taken at new diagnosis, from a patient treated with antithyroid drugs. This receptor was identified in a female donor with Graves disease. The CDR3 nucleotides are TGTGCCAGCAGCTCCTCGACTAGCGGGAGGGCCGTGGAGCAGTTCTTC. Its protein product is CASSSSTSGRAVEQFF. Complete variable domain (other parts from reference TRBV7-9 and TRBJ2-1): DTGVSQNPRHKITKRGQNVTFRCDPISEHNRLYWYRQTLGQGPEFLTYFQNEAQLEKSRLLSDRFSAERPKGSFSTLEIQRTEQGDSAMYLCASSSSTSGRAVEQFFGPGTRLTVL.